This T cell receptor beta chain stems from a study of T-cell memory formation after mild COVID-19 (dated by TCRdb to the early 2020s). About the study as a whole: Most TCR sequence clusters were specific to one of the two donors. T-cell clones expanding and contracting after mild COVID-19 in a couple of donors were tracked by longitudinal TCRalpha and TCRbeta repertoire sequencing. Two young, previously healthy adult volunteers, one female and one male, were included in the cohort.

Comments on this clonotype: This receptor's antigen is unknown. The input lacks base qualities; no much larger clone sits a single base away.

Instrument used: Illumina NovaSeq 6000. Using 5'RACE with constant-segment primers, TCRalpha and TCRbeta cDNA libraries were constructed, with sample barcodes and unique molecular identifiers added in the process. RNA was extracted from every sample with Trizol reagent. Library amplification was performed in two PCR steps, and a second sample barcode and Illumina TruSeq adapters were introduced in the second step. The libraries were sequenced on an Illumina NovaSeq using 2 x 150 bp paired-end reads. Regarding the original processing steps: Reads were demultiplexed and collapsed into UMI-guided consensus sequences with migec v1.2.7. Using mixcr v2.1.11, UMI consensuses were aligned to TRA and TRB V and J templates and then assembled into clonotypes. Clonotypes were classified as expanded or contracted when called significant by both edgeR and NoisET, with noise models trained on biological replicates. For edgeR calls, the cutoffs were a false discovery rate-adjusted p below 0.01 and a log2 fold-change threshold of 1. PCA with hierarchical clustering of max-normalized trajectories of the 1000 most abundant clonotypes was used as exploratory dynamics analysis. Separately sequenced CD4+ and CD8+ repertoires were used to assign a CD4 or CD8 phenotype to each responding clone. The public reads were reanalyzed by TCRdb: fastp trimming at Q25, MiXCR alignment, in-frame beta chains only. Rows matching on CDR3 protein sequence are summarized as one entry with the most common DNA and genes. Clone size and V and J calls follow TCRdb, not the original study. Counted in this sample were around 100,000 distinct CDR3 sequences; about a fifth of them appeared once. The ten largest clones capture 40% to 50% of the sample.

PBMCs were isolated by Ficoll-Paque density gradient centrifugation. V is trimmed back by 6 bases and J by 8 bases, and the junction contains 10 bases that no gene match accounts for. The CDR3, cysteine through phenylalanine, is 15 amino acids long. The entry retains the CDR3 DNA only, 45 bases that are in frame from base 1. What the study reported, not specific to this receptor: From day 15 to 85, contracting clones showed balanced CD4/CD8 phenotypes, whereas a second wave of clones that expanded from day 15 to 37 leaned towards CD4+. Contracting CD4+ clones appeared mostly in the CM and EM memory subsets, whereas CD8+ clones were enriched in EMRA. Some responding clones were detected in pre-infection memory, which suggested that pre-existing cross-reactive memory T cells had joined the SARS-CoV-2 response. The study included only a couple of mild cases, and larger cohorts that include severe cases with pre-infection samples were judged to be necessary. SARS-CoV-2 specificity was not confirmed for the second-wave clones peaking on day 37.

This chain joins TRBV12-3 or TRBV12-4 to TRBJ2-1; the central 10 bases match TRBD2. Sequencing was performed on PBMCs or a T cell subset sorted from them (not recorded which). The TCR sequence derives from a man aged 18 to 29 who had mild COVID-19 (a few samples of this study predate the infection). The sample titles of this study are shuffled in the database, so cell type and time point are left out; the donor was told from shared clones. Here the CDR3 is given as CASSHIAGGQDEQFF. The nucleotide sequence reads as follows: TGTGCCAGCAGCCACATAGCGGGGGGCCAAGATGAGCAGTTCTTC.